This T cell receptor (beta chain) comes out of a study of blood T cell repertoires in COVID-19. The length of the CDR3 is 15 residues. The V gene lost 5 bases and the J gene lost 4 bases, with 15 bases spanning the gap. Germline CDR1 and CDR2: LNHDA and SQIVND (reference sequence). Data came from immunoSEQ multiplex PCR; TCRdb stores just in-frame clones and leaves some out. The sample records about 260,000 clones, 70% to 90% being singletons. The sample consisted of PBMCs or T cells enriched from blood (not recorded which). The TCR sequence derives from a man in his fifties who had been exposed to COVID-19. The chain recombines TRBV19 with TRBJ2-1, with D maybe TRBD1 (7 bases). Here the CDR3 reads CASSGVQGGYNEQFF. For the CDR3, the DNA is TGTGCCAGTAGTGGGGTCCAGGGGGGTTACAATGAGCAGTTCTTC.